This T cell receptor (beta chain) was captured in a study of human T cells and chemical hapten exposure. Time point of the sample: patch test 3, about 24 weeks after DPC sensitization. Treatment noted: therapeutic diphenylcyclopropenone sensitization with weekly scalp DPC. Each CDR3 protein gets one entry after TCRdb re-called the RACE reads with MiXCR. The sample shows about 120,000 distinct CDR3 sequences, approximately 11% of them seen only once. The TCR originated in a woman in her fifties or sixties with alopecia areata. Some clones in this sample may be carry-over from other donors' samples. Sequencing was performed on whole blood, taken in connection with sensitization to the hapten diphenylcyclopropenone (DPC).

CDR3 residues: CASSLGSGRMTDTQYF. The CDR3 DNA sequence: TGTGCCAGCAGCTTAGGAAGCGGGAGGATGACAGATACGCAGTATTTT. The V and J genes are TRBV7-6 and TRBJ2-3; 9 bases map to TRBD2. Losses at the gene ends were 1 base for V and 3 bases for J; bases not matched to a gene: 5. CDR1 SGHVS and CDR2 FNYEAQ come from the germline V gene. The CDR3 has 16 residues.